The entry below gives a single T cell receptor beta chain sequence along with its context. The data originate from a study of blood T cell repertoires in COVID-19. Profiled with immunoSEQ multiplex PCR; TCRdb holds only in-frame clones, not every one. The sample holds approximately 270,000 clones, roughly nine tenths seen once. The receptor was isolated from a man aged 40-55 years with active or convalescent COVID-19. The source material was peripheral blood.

CDR3 in amino acids: CATSPPAGAWNEQFF. CDR3 nucleotide sequence: TGTGCCACCAGTCCCCCGGCGGGAGCTTGGAATGAGCAGTTCTTC. V gene TRBV24-1 combines with J gene TRBJ2-1; 7 bases map to TRBD2. The CDR3 is 15 residues long. V gave up 6 bases and J gave up 7 bases; unmatched junction bases: 11. Germline-derived CDR1 and CDR2 are KGHDR and SFDVKD.